Reported below is one TCR beta chain. The antigen it binds to is not known. No base quality information exists; no much larger clone differs at one position. The entire amount of isolated RNA was reverse transcribed using the High Capacity cDNA Reverse Transcription Kit, so the sequenced TCRB transcripts were expressed ones. Naive, central memory and regulatory T cell samples underwent deep immunoSEQ sequencing, averaging roughly 3.3 million total reads per sample. Sorted cells were lysed in RLT buffer and RNA was extracted with DNase-treated RNeasy Micro or Mini kits, depending on cell number. To prevent cross-contamination, every cell subset was processed on its own, while patient and healthy donor samples were processed together. TCRB sequences were amplified from cDNA with the immunoSEQ multiplex PCR, producing 87-bp fragments spanning the CDR3 region. The amplicons were sequenced using the Illumina HiSeq platform. From the authors' description of their analysis: PCR bias was corrected computationally using synthetic template baselines, and reads within Hamming distance 2 were collapsed, with unmergeable singletons discarded. By aligning reads against IMGT, V, D and J genes, CDR3 length, and insertions or deletions at six rearrangement sites were assigned. Clonotype counts were normalized to sorted cell number within each subset before computing true diversity and Gini coefficients with the tcR R package. The overlap coefficient, calculated on TCRB nucleotide sequences, was used to measure repertoire sharing. As a proxy for the pre-selection repertoire, out-of-frame TCRB sequences from naive cells were analyzed. TCRdb holds this immuneACCESS table with in-frame rearrangements only. Some clones are missing; in checked studies, unresolved V genes explain under half, and the rest has no known cause. V and J calls and clone size are copied from that table; D and trimming were computed from the DNA. Present in this sample are roughly 340,000 clones, about 13% of which were seen just once. Around 0.016% of the sample belongs to the ten largest clones.

This specimen belongs to a study of beta chain features in type 1 diabetes (dated by TCRdb to the late 2010s). A note on the overall study: No differences in mean age, gender distribution, total cell number or subset yield were found between patients and healthy donors. The study compared the TCRB repertoires of sorted circulating CD4+ T cell subsets in recently diagnosed type 1 diabetes patients with those in matched healthy donors. A total of 85 million to 140 million sorted cells were examined across all samples, and a strong correlation was observed between cell number per subset and RNA yield. Regulatory and stem cell-like memory subsets were obtained from only 8 patients and about eight healthy donors, while naive and central memory subsets were obtained from all 28 donors. Findings and caveats that apply to the study as a whole: Patients with type 1 diabetes made fewer insertions and deleted more nucleotides at VDJ recombination sites, implying thymic rearrangement abnormalities. Naive, central memory and regulatory TCRB repertoires appeared to be more similar among patients than among healthy donors. Shorter templates might be favored by PCR, yet because patient and control samples were amplified and corrected together, any such skew would affect both groups equally. Because cDNA was sequenced instead of genomic DNA, highly expressing activated cells could be over-represented, though the groups showed no difference in activation or CD3 levels. In all four CD4+ subsets, TCRB CDR3 length was moderately but significantly shorter in type 1 diabetes patients. Because the HLA sub-analyses included only small numbers of individuals, any influence of HLA type on TCRB rearrangement was left unresolved.

Each donor gave one peripheral blood draw, approximately 110 mL on average, collected into heparinised tubes. A BD FACSAria II was used to sort naive, central memory, regulatory and stem cell-like memory CD4+ T cells with a panel that included CD45RO, CCR7, CD25, CD127, CD95 and CD27. All sorted populations exceeded 95% purity. PBMCs were isolated right away by Lymphoprep density gradient centrifugation and were stained directly, without culture. So that batch effects would be minimized, each experiment stained and sorted samples in pairs, pairing one healthy donor with one patient. Trimming accounts for 3 bases at V and 2 bases at J, while the number of junction bases matched to no gene is 7. From the cysteine through the phenylalanine, the CDR3 covers 16 amino acids. CDR3 DNA only is kept here, 48 bases in frame from base 1. Via the germline V gene, CDR1 is SNHLY and CDR2 FYNNEI.

Sequencing was carried out using naive CD4+ T cells from blood. Read against the paper, the sample's cell subset or site label means: true naive CD4+ T cells. The sequence joins TRBV2 to TRBJ1-5, with TRBD1 identical over 7 junction bases. The sequence was obtained from a woman aged 18 to 35 with type 1 diabetes. The nucleotide sequence is TGTGCCAGCAGTGACCCCACCGGGACAGGCAATCAGCCCCAGCATTTT. It translates to CASSDPTGTGNQPQHF.